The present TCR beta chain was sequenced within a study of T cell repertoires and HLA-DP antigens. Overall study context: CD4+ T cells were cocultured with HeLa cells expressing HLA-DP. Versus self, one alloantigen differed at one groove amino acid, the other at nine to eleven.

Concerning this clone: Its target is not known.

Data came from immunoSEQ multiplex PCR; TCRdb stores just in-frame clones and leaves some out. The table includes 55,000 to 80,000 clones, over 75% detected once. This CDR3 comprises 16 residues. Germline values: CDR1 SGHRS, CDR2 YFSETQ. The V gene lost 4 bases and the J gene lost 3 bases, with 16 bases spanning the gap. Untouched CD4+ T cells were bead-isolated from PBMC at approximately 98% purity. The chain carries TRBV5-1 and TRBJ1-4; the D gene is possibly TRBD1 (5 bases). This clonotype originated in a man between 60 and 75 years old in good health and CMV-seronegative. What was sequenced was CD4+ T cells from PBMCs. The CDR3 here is CASSPVPGAANEKLFF. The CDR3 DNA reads TGCGCCAGCAGCCCGGTTCCCGGGGCGGCTAATGAAAAACTGTTTTTT.